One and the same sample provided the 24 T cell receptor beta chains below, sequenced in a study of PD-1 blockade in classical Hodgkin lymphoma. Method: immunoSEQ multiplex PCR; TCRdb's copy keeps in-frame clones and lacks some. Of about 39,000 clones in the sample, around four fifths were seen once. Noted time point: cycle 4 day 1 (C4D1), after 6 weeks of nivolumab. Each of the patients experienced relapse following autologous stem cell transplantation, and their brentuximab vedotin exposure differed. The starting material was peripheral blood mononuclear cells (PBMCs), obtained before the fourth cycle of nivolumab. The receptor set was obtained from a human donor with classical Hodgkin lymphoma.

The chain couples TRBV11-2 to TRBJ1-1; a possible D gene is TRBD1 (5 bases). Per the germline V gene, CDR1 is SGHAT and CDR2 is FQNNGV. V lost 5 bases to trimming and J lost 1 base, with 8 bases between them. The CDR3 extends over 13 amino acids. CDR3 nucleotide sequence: TGTGCCAGCAGCCTCGGACAGAACACTGAAGCTTTCTTT. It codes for CASSLGQNTEAFF. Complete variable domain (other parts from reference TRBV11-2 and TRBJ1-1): EAGVAQSPRYKIIEKRQSVAFWCNPISGHATLYWYQQILGQGPKLLIQFQNNGVVDDSQLPKDRFSAERLKGVDSTLKIQPAKLEDSAVYLCASSLGQNTEAFFGQGTRLTVV.

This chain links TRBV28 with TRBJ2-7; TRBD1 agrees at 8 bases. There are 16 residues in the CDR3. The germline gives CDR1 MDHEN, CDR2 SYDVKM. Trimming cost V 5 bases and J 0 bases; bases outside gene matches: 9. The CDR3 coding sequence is TGTGCCAGCAGTAGTCCGGGACAGGATAACTCCTACGAGCAGTACTTC. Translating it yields CASSSPGQDNSYEQYF.

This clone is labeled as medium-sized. The CDR3 loop is CASSLLGSYEQYF. The CDR3 region has the DNA TGTGCCAGCAGCTTATTAGGGTCCTACGAGCAGTACTTC. The chain joins TRBV5-6 to TRBJ2-7; no firm D call. Looked up from germline, CDR1 is SGHDT and CDR2 is YYEEEE. The CDR3 is made up of 13 amino acids. V was pared by 2 bases and J by 1 base, with 7 bases between.

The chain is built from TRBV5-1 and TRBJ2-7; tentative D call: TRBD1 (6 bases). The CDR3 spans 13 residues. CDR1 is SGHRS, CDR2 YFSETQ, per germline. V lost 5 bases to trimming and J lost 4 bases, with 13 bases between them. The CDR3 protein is CASRPGQLYEQYF. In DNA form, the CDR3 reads TGCGCCAGCAGACCGGGACAACTATACGAGCAGTACTTC.

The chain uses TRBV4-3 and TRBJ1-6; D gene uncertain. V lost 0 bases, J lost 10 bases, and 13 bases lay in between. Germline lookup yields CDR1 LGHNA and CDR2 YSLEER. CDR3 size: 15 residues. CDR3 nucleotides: TGCGCCAGCAGCCAAGAGACGTGGTTCGGGTCACCCCTCCACTTT. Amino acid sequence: CASSQETWFGSPLHF.

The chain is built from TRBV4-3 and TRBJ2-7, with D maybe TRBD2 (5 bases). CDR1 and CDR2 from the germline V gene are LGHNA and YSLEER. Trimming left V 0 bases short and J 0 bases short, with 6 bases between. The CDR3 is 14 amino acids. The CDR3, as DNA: TGCGCCAGCAGCCAAGACGGGAACTCCTACGAGCAGTACTTC. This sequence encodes CASSQDGNSYEQYF.

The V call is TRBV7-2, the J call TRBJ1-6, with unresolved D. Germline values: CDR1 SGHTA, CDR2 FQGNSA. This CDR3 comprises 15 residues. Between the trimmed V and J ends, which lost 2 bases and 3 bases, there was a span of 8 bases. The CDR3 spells CASSLYVNYNSPLHF. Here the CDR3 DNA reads TGTGCCAGCAGCTTATATGTAAACTATAATTCACCCCTCCACTTT. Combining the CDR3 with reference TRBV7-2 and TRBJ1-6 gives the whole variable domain GAGVSQSPSNKVTEKGKDVELRCDPISGHTALYWYRQSLGQGLEFLIYFQGNSAPDKSGLPSDRFSAERTGGSVSTLTIQRTQQEDSAVYLCASSLYVNYNSPLHFGNGTRLTVT.

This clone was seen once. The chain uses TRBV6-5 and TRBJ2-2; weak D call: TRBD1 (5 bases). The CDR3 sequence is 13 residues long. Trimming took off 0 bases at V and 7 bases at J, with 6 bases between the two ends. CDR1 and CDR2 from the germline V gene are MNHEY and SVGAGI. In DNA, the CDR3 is TGTGCCAGCAGTTACTCGCAGGGCGGGGAGCTGTTTTTT. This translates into CASSYSQGGELFF.

CDR3 loop: CASSEHGGSGANVLTF. As DNA, the CDR3 is TGTGCCAGCAGTGAGCACGGGGGCTCTGGGGCCAACGTCCTGACTTTC. This rearrangement joins TRBV6-1 to TRBJ2-6; tentative D call: TRBD2 (6 bases). V was pared by 3 bases and J by 0 bases, with 9 bases between. This CDR3 region has 16 residues. Germline CDR1 and CDR2: MNHNS and SASEGT.

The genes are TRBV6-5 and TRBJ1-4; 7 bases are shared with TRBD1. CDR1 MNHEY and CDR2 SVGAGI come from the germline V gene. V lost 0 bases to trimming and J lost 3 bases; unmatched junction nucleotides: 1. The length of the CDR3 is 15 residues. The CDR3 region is CASSYSGQPNEKLFF. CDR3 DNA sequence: TGTGCCAGCAGTTACTCGGGACAGCCTAATGAAAAACTGTTTTTT.

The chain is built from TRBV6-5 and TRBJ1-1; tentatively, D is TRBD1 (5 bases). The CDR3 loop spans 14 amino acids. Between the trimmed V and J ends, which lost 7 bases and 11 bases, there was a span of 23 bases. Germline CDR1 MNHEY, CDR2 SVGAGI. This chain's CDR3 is CASKKDSEAFAAFF. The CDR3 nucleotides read TGTGCCAGCAAAAAAGACAGTGAGGCTTTTGCGGCTTTCTTT.

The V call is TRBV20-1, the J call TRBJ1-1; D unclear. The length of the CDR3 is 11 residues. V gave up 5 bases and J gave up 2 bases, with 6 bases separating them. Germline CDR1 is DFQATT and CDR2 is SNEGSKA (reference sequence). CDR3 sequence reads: CSAQDNTEAFF. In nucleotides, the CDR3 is TGCAGTGCTCAAGATAACACTGAAGCTTTCTTT.

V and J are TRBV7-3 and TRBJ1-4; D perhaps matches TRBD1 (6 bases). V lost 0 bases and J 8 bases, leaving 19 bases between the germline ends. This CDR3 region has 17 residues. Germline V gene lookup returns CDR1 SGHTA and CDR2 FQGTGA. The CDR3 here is CASSLTGVAGEEEKLFF. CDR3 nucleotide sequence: TGTGCCAGCAGCTTAACCGGCGTAGCAGGGGAGGAGGAAAAACTGTTTTTT.

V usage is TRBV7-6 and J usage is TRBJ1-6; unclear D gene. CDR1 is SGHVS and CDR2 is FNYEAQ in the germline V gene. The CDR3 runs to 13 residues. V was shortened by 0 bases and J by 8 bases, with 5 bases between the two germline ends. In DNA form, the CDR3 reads TGTGCCAGCAGCTTAGCAGAGGATTCACCCCTCCACTTT. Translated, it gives CASSLAEDSPLHF.

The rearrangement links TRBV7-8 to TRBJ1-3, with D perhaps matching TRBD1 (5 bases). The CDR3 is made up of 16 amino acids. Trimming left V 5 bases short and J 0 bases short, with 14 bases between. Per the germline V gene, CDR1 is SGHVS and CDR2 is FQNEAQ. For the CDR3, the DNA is TGTGCCAGCAGCCCGTGGGGACGGTACTCTGGAAACACCATATATTTT. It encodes CASSPWGRYSGNTIYF. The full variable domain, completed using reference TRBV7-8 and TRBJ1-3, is GAGVSQSPRYKVAKRGQDVALRCDPISGHVSLFWYQQALGQGPEFLTYFQNEAQLDKSGLPSDRFFAERPEGSVSTLKIQRTQQEDSAVYLCASSPWGRYSGNTIYFGEGSWLTVV.

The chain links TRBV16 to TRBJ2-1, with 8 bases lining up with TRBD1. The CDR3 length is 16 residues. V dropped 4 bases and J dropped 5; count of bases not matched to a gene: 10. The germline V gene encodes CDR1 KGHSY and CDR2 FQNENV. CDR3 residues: CASSPPTGENHNEQFF. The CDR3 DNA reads TGTGCCAGCAGCCCCCCGACAGGGGAAAATCACAATGAGCAGTTCTTC.

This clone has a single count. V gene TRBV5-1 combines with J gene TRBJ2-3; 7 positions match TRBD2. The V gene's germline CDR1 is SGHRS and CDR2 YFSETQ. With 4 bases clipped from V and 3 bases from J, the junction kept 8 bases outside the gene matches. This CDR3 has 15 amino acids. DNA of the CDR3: TGCGCCAGCAGCCCTCTCCAGGGAGGGACAGATACGCAGTATTTT. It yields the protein CASSPLQGGTDTQYF.

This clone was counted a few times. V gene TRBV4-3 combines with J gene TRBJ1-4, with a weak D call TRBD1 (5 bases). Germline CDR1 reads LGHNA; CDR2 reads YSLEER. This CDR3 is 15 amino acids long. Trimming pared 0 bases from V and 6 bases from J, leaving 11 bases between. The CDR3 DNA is TGCGCCAGCAGCCAAGAAGGGGTAGGGGATGAAAAACTGTTTTTT. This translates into CASSQEGVGDEKLFF.

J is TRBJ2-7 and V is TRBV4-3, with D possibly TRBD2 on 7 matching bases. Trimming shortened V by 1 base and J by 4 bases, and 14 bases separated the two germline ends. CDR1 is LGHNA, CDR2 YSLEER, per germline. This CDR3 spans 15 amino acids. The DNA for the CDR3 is TGCGCCAGCAGCCAAGTTGCGGGGGCGGGGTACGAGCAGTACTTC. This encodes CASSQVAGAGYEQYF.

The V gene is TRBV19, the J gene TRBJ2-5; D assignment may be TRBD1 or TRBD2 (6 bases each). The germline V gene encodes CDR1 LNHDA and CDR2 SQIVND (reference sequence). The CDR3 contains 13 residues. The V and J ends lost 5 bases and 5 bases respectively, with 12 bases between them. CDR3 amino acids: CASSGGGFETQYF. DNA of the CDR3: TGTGCCAGTAGTGGAGGGGGGTTTGAGACCCAGTACTTC.

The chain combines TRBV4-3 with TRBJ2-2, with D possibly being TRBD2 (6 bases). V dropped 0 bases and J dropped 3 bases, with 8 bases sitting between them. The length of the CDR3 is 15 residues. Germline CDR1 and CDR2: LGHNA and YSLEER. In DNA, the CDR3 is TGCGCCAGCAGCCAAGAGGGCGGGGACACCGGGGAGCTGTTTTTT. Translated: CASSQEGGDTGELFF.

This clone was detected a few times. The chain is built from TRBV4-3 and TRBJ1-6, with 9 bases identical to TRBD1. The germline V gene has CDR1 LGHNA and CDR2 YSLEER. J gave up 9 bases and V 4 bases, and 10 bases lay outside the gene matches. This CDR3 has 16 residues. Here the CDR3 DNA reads TGCGCCAGCAGCCCCGCCGGGACAGGGTGGTTTTCACCCCTCCACTTT. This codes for CASSPAGTGWFSPLHF.

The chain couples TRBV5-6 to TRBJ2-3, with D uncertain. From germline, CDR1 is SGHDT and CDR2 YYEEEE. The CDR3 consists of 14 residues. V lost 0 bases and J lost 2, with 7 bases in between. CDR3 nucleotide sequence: TGTGCCAGCAGCTTGGTGGCAGTCACAGATACGCAGTATTTT. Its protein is CASSLVAVTDTQYF.

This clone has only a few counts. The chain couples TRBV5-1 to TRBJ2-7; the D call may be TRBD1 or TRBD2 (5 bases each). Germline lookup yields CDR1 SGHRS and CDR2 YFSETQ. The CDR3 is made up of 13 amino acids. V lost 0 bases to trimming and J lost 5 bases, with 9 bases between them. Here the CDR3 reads CASSLVQGHEQYF. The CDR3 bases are TGCGCCAGCAGCTTGGTTCAGGGACACGAGCAGTACTTC.